This T cell receptor (beta chain) was obtained from a study of cytomegalovirus exposure and HLA in healthy donors. Findings and caveats of the study: In a later analysis, a missense DCLRE1C variant was linked to TCR beta V- and J-gene trimming.

60 Vbeta and 13 Jbeta primers were used in PCR. The repertoire was sequenced with immunoSEQ multiplex PCR; TCRdb's copy has only in-frame clones and lacks some. In the table there are around 210,000 clones, about 88% of which are singletons. Comments on this clone: The antigen is not known.

Germline values: CDR1 SEHNR, CDR2 FQNEAQ (reference sequence). There are 15 residues in the CDR3. After removal of 4 bases from V and 0 bases from J, the junction contained 5 bases not matched to a gene. The source of this sequence is a girl aged 2-10 years in good health and CMV-seronegative. Sequencing used PBMCs. This chain joins TRBV7-9 and TRBJ2-5; 7 nucleotides line up with TRBD1. CDR3 DNA: TGTGCCAGCAGCTGGGGCGGACAGGACCAAGAGACCCAGTACTTC. Protein product: CASSWGGQDQETQYF.